These 19 T cell receptor beta chains were all obtained from the same sample, sequenced in a study of cytomegalovirus exposure and HLA in healthy donors. Only in-frame clones appear in the TCRdb table, and some are missing; sequencing was by immunoSEQ multiplex PCR. The sample includes tens of thousands of clones, roughly 85% of them seen just once. The sample comprised PBMCs. Source of these receptors: a man aged 18 to 29 in good health and CMV-seropositive.

The V gene is TRBV29-1, the J gene TRBJ2-7; TRBD1 matches at 8 bases. V dropped 7 bases and J dropped 6; count of bases not matched to a gene: 14. CDR1 SQVTM and CDR2 ANQGSEA come from the germline V gene. The CDR3 has 14 residues. The DNA for the CDR3 is TGCAGCGCCGTAGACAGGGGCTCTTCCGGCGAGCAGTACTTC. Protein sequence: CSAVDRGSSGEQYF.

This clone was detected once. V is TRBV28 and J is TRBJ1-5; weak D call: TRBD1 (6 bases). The V end was cut by 0 bases, the J end by 11 bases, with 23 bases between. The CDR3 sequence is 17 residues long. Germline CDR1 and CDR2: MDHEN and SYDVKM. CDR3 coding DNA: TGTGCCAGCAGTTTATGGGACGGGTTGCAGGGGCGGGCGGCCCAGCATTTT. This gives the protein CASSLWDGLQGRAAQHF.

The chain combines TRBV2 with TRBJ2-1; D gene ambiguous. Deletions cut 3 bases from V and 4 bases from J, with 4 bases between. Germline lookup yields CDR1 SNHLY and CDR2 FYNNEI. CDR3 length: 12 residues. CDR3 coding DNA: TGTGCCAGCAGTGACAGATACAATGAGCAGTTCTTC. It yields the protein CASSDRYNEQFF.

This chain links TRBV14 with TRBJ2-3, with 8 bases matching TRBD1. This CDR3 has 12 residues. The germline gives CDR1 SGHDN, CDR2 FVKESK. Trimming at V came to 6 bases and at J to 4 bases, leaving 0 bases not matched to a gene. In DNA form, the CDR3 reads TGTGCCAGCAGACAGGGGGCAGATACGCAGTATTTT. Its translation: CASRQGADTQYF.

The V gene is TRBV5-8, the J gene TRBJ2-6; D is uncertain. The CDR3 contains 17 residues. Germline lookup yields CDR1 SGHTS and CDR2 YDEGEE. The V gene lost 1 base and the J gene lost 4 bases, with 15 bases spanning the gap. CDR3 sequence (DNA): TGTGCCAGCAGCTTGAACTCCGTTATCGAGGGGGCCAACGTCCTGACTTTC. Translated, it gives CASSLNSVIEGANVLTF. Filled out from reference TRBV5-8 and TRBJ2-6, the complete variable domain reads EAGVTQSPTHLIKTRGQQATLRCSPISGHTSVYWYQQALGLGLQFLLWYDEGEERNRGNFPPRFSGRQFPNYSSELNVNALELEDSALYLCASSLNSVIEGANVLTFGAGSRLTVL.

The gene calls are TRBV10-3 and TRBJ2-4, with TRBD1 matching 8 bases. The CDR3 loop spans 17 amino acids. The trim removed 2 bases at V and 1 base at J, leaving 7 bases unmatched. Looked up from germline, CDR1 is ENHRY and CDR2 is SYGVKD. CDR3 bases: TGTGCCATCAGTGAGGGACAGGGAGTTAAGGCCAAAAACATTCAGTACTTC. This translates into CAISEGQGVKAKNIQYF.

The rearrangement joins TRBV2 to TRBJ2-3, with TRBD2 matching over 7 bases. Trimming removed 4 bases from V and 4 bases from J; junction bases left unmatched: 5. The CDR3 extends over 14 amino acids. Germline CDR1 SNHLY, CDR2 FYNNEI. The CDR3 DNA is TGTGCCAGCAGTGTTCGGGAGGAAGCAGATACGCAGTATTTT. This sequence encodes CASSVREEADTQYF.

The chain joins TRBV13 to TRBJ2-7; tentatively, D is TRBD1 (5 bases). Germline V gene sequence: CDR1 PRHDT, CDR2 FYEKMQ (reference sequence). The CDR3 covers 13 residues. Trimming left V 5 bases short and J 2 bases short, with 10 bases between. CDR3 DNA: TGTGCCAGCAGCCCTGACAGTACCTACGAGCAGTACTTC. Amino acids: CASSPDSTYEQYF.

This clone appeared a few times. V usage is TRBV5-1 and J usage is TRBJ2-7; 11 bases agree with TRBD2. Per germline, CDR1 SGHRS and CDR2 YFSETQ. The V gene end was trimmed by 1 base and the J gene end by 0 bases; junction bases not matched to a gene: 0. The CDR3 is made up of 15 amino acids. CDR3 protein: CASSLTSGSSYEQYF. CDR3 sequence (DNA): TGCGCCAGCAGCTTGACTAGCGGGAGCTCCTACGAGCAGTACTTC. Full variable domain (rest looked up from reference TRBV5-1 and TRBJ2-7): KAGVTQTPRYLIKTRGQQVTLSCSPISGHRSVSWYQQTPGQGLQFLFEYFSETQRNKGNFPGRFSGRQFSNSRSEMNVSTLELGDSALYLCASSLTSGSSYEQYFGPGTRLTVT.

This chain connects TRBV5-1 to TRBJ2-3, with 14 bases identical to TRBD2. The CDR3 consists of 17 residues. The V and J ends lost 4 bases and 0 bases, in that order; junction bases with no gene match: 4. Germline values: CDR1 SGHRS, CDR2 YFSETQ. This CDR3 is CASSLRLAGGSTDTQYF. The CDR3 DNA sequence: TGCGCCAGCAGCCTACGACTAGCGGGAGGGAGCACAGATACGCAGTATTTT.

The chain links TRBV7-3 to TRBJ2-2, with 7 bases matching TRBD1. With V trimmed by 6 bases and J by 2 bases, 9 bases remained unmatched. The germline CDR1 and CDR2 sequences are SGHTA and FQGTGA. The length of the CDR3 is 16 residues. The CDR3 spells CASSSSGTANTGELFF. The CDR3 nucleotides are TGTGCCAGCAGTTCTTCCGGGACAGCTAACACCGGGGAGCTGTTTTTT.

The chain couples TRBV7-3 to TRBJ2-2, with 7 bases lining up with TRBD2. Germline values: CDR1 SGHTA, CDR2 FQGTGA. V lost 2 bases to trimming and J lost 2 bases; unmatched junction nucleotides: 2. The CDR3 has 15 residues. In nucleotides, the CDR3 is TGTGCCAGCAGCTTAGCGGGGGTTAACACCGGGGAGCTGTTTTTT. Its translation is CASSLAGVNTGELFF.

The genes are TRBV20-1 and TRBJ2-3; D uncertain. Per germline, CDR1 DFQATT and CDR2 SNEGSKA (reference sequence). The CDR3 has 11 residues. The V end was cut by 3 bases, the J end by 9 bases, with 10 bases between. The CDR3 region is CSASSGNTQYF. The CDR3 region has the DNA TGCAGTGCTAGTTCAGGCAACACGCAGTATTTT.

The chain joins TRBV4-1 to TRBJ1-1; TRBD1 agrees at 9 bases. J lost 5 bases, V lost 5 bases, and 6 bases had no gene match. Germline V gene sequence: CDR1 MGHRA, CDR2 YSYEKL. The CDR3 spans 14 residues. For the CDR3, the DNA is TGCGCCAGCAGCTATCGGACAGGGGATACTGAAGCTTTCTTT. Its protein is CASSYRTGDTEAFF.

The chain uses TRBV13 and TRBJ2-1; the match to TRBD2 covers 11 bases. This CDR3 has 18 residues. Per germline, CDR1 PRHDT and CDR2 FYEKMQ (reference sequence). The V and J ends lost 4 bases and 5 bases, in that order; junction bases with no gene match: 13. The DNA for the CDR3 is TGTGCCAGCAGCTCCAGGGGGCTAGCGGGAGGCCGGAACAATGAGCAGTTCTTC. Its translation: CASSSRGLAGGRNNEQFF.

V usage is TRBV28 and J usage is TRBJ2-1; D unresolved. Germline V CDR1 and CDR2: MDHEN, SYDVKM. V dropped 5 bases and J dropped 6 bases, with 11 bases sitting between them. The CDR3 is made up of 13 amino acids. The CDR3 DNA reads TGTGCCAGCAGTCCGTGGGCAGGCAATGAGCAGTTCTTC. Translating it yields CASSPWAGNEQFF.

V is TRBV9 and J is TRBJ1-4; 7 positions agree with TRBD1. The CDR3 is made up of 14 amino acids. The V and J ends lost 3 bases and 3 bases, in that order; junction bases with no gene match: 2. Germline V gives CDR1 SGDLS, CDR2 YYNGEE. The CDR3 protein is CASSATGANEKLFF. The CDR3 DNA is TGTGCCAGCAGCGCCACAGGGGCTAATGAAAAACTGTTTTTT.

This chain connects TRBV28 to TRBJ2-7; D is perhaps TRBD2 (5 bases). Germline CDR1 is MDHEN and CDR2 is SYDVKM. The V end lost 8 bases, the J end lost 5 bases, and 16 bases lay between the germline ends. The CDR3 is made up of 13 amino acids. CDR3 in DNA: TGTGCCAGCGGCGGGCAACCCAAGAACGAGCAGTACGTC. The encoded protein is CASGGQPKNEQYV.

This chain connects TRBV23-1 to TRBJ2-2; TRBD2 agrees at 11 bases. TRBV23-1 is an ORF for which the function is uncertain. V lost 2 bases to trimming and J lost 4 bases; unmatched junction nucleotides: 6. The CDR3 is 17 amino acids. CDR3 sequence reads: CASSQALAGARTGELFF. CDR3 nucleotides: TGCGCCAGCAGTCAAGCACTAGCGGGAGCTCGCACCGGGGAGCTGTTTTTT.